The present T cell receptor beta chain was sequenced within a study of OX40 agonist ivuxolimab in advanced cancers. Looking at the study overall: The patients got ivuxolimab, which is an agonistic anti-OX40 (CD134) antibody. The dose-escalation cohort had hepatocellular carcinoma, melanoma, renal cell or head and neck cancer. Antecedent anti-PD-1, anti-PD-L1 or anti-CTLA-4 therapy was permissible, with approximately 44% having received some. Study observations and caveats: Dose levels from 0.1 to 3.0 mg/kg saw CD4+ and CD8+ blood T cells expand clonally by week 6.

Germline CDR1 reads SGDLS; CDR2 reads YYNGEE. The length of the CDR3 is 14 residues. V lost 4 bases and J lost 2, with 12 bases in between. Profiled with immunoSEQ multiplex PCR; TCRdb holds only in-frame clones, not every one. Of fewer than 90,000 clones in the sample, more than 75% were seen once. To note about this clone: Its antigen is still unknown.

The chain recombines TRBV9 with TRBJ1-1; D may be TRBD1 (6 bases). The TCR comes from an adult with an advanced solid tumor such as melanoma, head and neck, liver or kidney cancer. Sample: CD4+ or CD8+ T cells sorted from blood, taken in a trial of the OX40 agonist ivuxolimab. The CDR3 nucleotides read TGTGCCAGCAGCCCTCAGGGGTACAACACTGAAGCTTTCTTT. It specifies CASSPQGYNTEAFF.